Listed here are 14 T cell receptor beta chains from one sample, sequenced in a study of radiation and T cells in renal cell carcinoma. Regarding time point: blood 4 weeks post-SBRT, at nephrectomy. The treatment was: 15 Gy SBRT to primary tumor, nephrectomy 4 weeks later. TCRdb's copy holds only in-frame clones and misses some; the assay was immunoSEQ multiplex PCR. The repertoire holds around 94,000 clones, with around four fifths as singletons. The sequencing here drew on blood, taken from a patient whose treatment included radiotherapy and nephrectomy. These receptors originate from a middle-aged man with renal cell carcinoma.

The V and J genes are TRBV12-5 and TRBJ1-1; D gene ambiguous. The V end was cut by 1 base, the J end by 1 base, with 10 bases between. The CDR3 has 15 residues. Germline lookup yields CDR1 LGHNT and CDR2 FRNRAP. The CDR3 region has the DNA TGTGCTAGTGGTTTGGCAAAGGCTGGGAACACTGAAGCTTTCTTT. Amino acids: CASGLAKAGNTEAFF.

The J gene is TRBJ2-1, the V gene TRBV7-2; D possibly uses TRBD1 or TRBD2 (5 bases each). Trimming shortened V by 4 bases and J by 4 bases, and 11 bases separated the two germline ends. Germline-derived CDR1 and CDR2 are SGHTA and FQGNSA. This CDR3 is built from 14 residues. For the CDR3, the DNA is TGTGCCAGCAGCTCCGGGGACGGTTACAATGAGCAGTTCTTC. Amino acids: CASSSGDGYNEQFF. Supplemented by reference TRBV7-2 and TRBJ2-1, the full variable domain reads GAGVSQSPSNKVTEKGKDVELRCDPISGHTALYWYRQSLGQGLEFLIYFQGNSAPDKSGLPSDRFSAERTGGSVSTLTIQRTQQEDSAVYLCASSSGDGYNEQFFGPGTRLTVL.

This chain joins TRBV10-2 and TRBJ1-2, with TRBD1 as a possible D gene (5 bases). Germline values: CDR1 WSHSY, CDR2 SAAADI. This CDR3 has 14 residues. V was pared by 0 bases and J by 7 bases, with 12 bases between. CDR3 DNA sequence: TGCGCCAGCAGTGAGTCGCCCCGGGGCAGTGGCTACACCTTC. It is translated as CASSESPRGSGYTF.

The V gene is TRBV30, the J gene TRBJ1-6, with D hard to call. Deletions cut 1 base from V and 1 base from J, with 11 bases between. The germline V gene encodes CDR1 GTSNPN and CDR2 SVGIG (reference sequence). The CDR3 runs to 16 residues. CDR3 protein: CAWSEGGFSYNSPLHF. CDR3 bases: TGTGCCTGGAGTGAGGGAGGCTTTTCCTATAATTCACCCCTCCACTTT.

In its sample, this clone was seen once. The gene calls are TRBV10-3 and TRBJ1-1; D might be TRBD1 (5 bases). CDR1 and CDR2 (germline): ENHRY, SYGVKD. Trimming took 0 bases from V and 10 from J, leaving 15 bases between them. This CDR3 has 14 residues. CDR3 residues: CAISESEGPGLAFF. The DNA of the CDR3 is TGTGCCATCAGTGAGTCGGAGGGACCTGGACTAGCTTTCTTT.

The gene calls are TRBV29-1 and TRBJ2-1; D perhaps matches TRBD1 (6 bases). The CDR3 extends over 12 amino acids. The V end lost 5 bases, the J end lost 6 bases, and 11 bases lay between the germline ends. In germline, CDR1 is SQVTM, CDR2 ANQGSEA. The CDR3: CSVLRTANEQFF. CDR3 sequence (DNA): TGCAGCGTTCTCAGGACAGCCAATGAGCAGTTCTTC.

The CDR3: CASRVGGSNYGYTF. The DNA for the CDR3 is TGTGCCAGCAGAGTCGGGGGGTCTAACTATGGCTACACCTTC. The rearrangement links TRBV6-1 to TRBJ1-2; possibly TRBD1 for D (5 bases). The CDR3 length is 14 residues. Trimming stripped 6 bases from V and 0 bases from J, with 11 bases between. Germline CDR1 is MNHNS and CDR2 is SASEGT.

The V and J genes are TRBV6-5 and TRBJ1-1; maybe TRBD1 (5 bases). The V and J ends lost 6 bases and 7 bases respectively, with 21 bases between them. Germline V lookup: CDR1 MNHEY, CDR2 SVGAGI. The CDR3 totals 15 residues. The CDR3 protein is CASSKAGGTDLEAFF. CDR3 sequence (DNA): TGTGCCAGCAGCAAAGCTGGGGGGACCGACCTTGAAGCTTTCTTT.

This chain links TRBV2 with TRBJ2-5; D might be TRBD1 (5 bases). This CDR3 is built from 15 residues. Trimming left V 6 bases short and J 2 bases short, with 16 bases between. CDR1 and CDR2 from the germline V gene are SNHLY and FYNNEI. CDR3 in amino acids: CASRLRAWVQETQYF. The CDR3 region has the DNA TGTGCCAGCAGGCTCAGGGCCTGGGTACAAGAGACCCAGTACTTC. Looking up the rest from reference TRBV2 and TRBJ2-5 gives the full variable domain: EPEVTQTPSHQVTQMGQEVILRCVPISNHLYFYWYRQILGQKVEFLVSFYNNEISEKSEIFDDQFSVERPDGSNFTLKIRSTKLEDSAMYFCASRLRAWVQETQYFGPGTRLLVL.

The count of this clone is one. V is TRBV14 and J is TRBJ1-6, with D maybe TRBD1 (5 bases). Looked up from germline, CDR1 is SGHDN and CDR2 is FVKESK. CDR3 length: 16 amino acids. The V gene lost 3 bases and the J gene lost 0 bases, with 9 bases spanning the gap. CDR3 in DNA: TGTGCCAGCAGCCACAGGGTGATCTCCTATAATTCACCCCTCCACTTT. The encoded protein is CASSHRVISYNSPLHF.

Only one count was recorded for this clone. The gene calls are TRBV5-8 and TRBJ2-7; D remains unclear. The CDR3 contains 11 residues. With 4 bases removed from V and 3 bases from J, the gap between germline ends came to 5 bases. Looked up from germline, CDR1 is SGHTS and CDR2 is YDEGEE. CDR3 region: CASSPFYEQYF. CDR3 in DNA: TGTGCCAGCAGCCCATTCTACGAGCAGTACTTC.

The V call is TRBV10-3, the J call TRBJ2-7, with 10 positions matching TRBD2. The J segment lost 4 bases and the V segment lost 4 bases, leaving 10 bases of the junction unmatched. Germline V CDR1 and CDR2: ENHRY, SYGVKD. The CDR3 spans 16 residues. CDR3 region: CAISGPLAGATYEQYF. Here the CDR3 DNA reads TGTGCCATCAGTGGTCCGCTAGCGGGGGCTACTTACGAGCAGTACTTC.

The J gene is TRBJ1-1, the V gene TRBV5-1, with TRBD1 identical over 7 bases. After removal of 9 bases from V and 7 bases from J, the junction contained 12 bases not matched to a gene. The CDR3 is 13 residues long. Germline CDR1 is SGHRS and CDR2 is YFSETQ. CDR3 amino acids: CATKGIGGIEAFF. The CDR3 bases are TGCGCCACCAAGGGGATAGGGGGCATTGAAGCTTTCTTT.

The chain uses TRBV2 and TRBJ1-1, with D possibly matching TRBD1 (5 bases). V gave up 8 bases and J gave up 0 bases, with 10 bases separating them. The CDR3 totals 13 residues. Germline assignment: CDR1 SNHLY and CDR2 FYNNEI. CDR3 residues: CASGGGVNTEAFF. CDR3 nucleotides: TGTGCCAGCGGGGGGGGAGTGAACACTGAAGCTTTCTTT.